This entry lists 8 T cell receptor beta chains sequenced from one sample in a study of identical twins. Via MiXCR, TCRdb re-called the 5' RACE reads, giving one row per CDR3 protein. The sample includes more than 350,000 distinct CDR3 sequences, about 10% seen only once; the top ten take under 10%. Sequencing was done on a sample of naive T cells sorted from blood. The origin of the receptors is a woman in her 50s in good health.

The chain uses TRBV6-6 and TRBJ1-1; a possible D gene is TRBD1 (5 bases). Looked up from germline, CDR1 is MNHNY and CDR2 is SVGAGI (reference sequence). V lost 5 bases and J lost 6, with 16 bases in between. This CDR3 is 14 amino acids long. The CDR3 protein is CASSQTQGFSEAFF. CDR3 DNA: TGTGCCAGCAGTCAAACTCAGGGTTTCTCTGAAGCTTTCTTT.

This rearrangement joins TRBV5-1 to TRBJ2-7, with 13 bases lining up with TRBD2. The CDR3 covers 20 residues. Trimming cost V 0 bases and J 2 bases; bases outside gene matches: 14. Germline V CDR1 and CDR2: SGHRS, YFSETQ. CDR3 DNA: TGCGCCAGCAGCTTGGGGCCCGGGACTAGCGGGACCTACGGGGCCTACGAGCAGTACTTC. Translating gives CASSLGPGTSGTYGAYEQYF.

V is TRBV24-1 and J is TRBJ2-1, with D perhaps being TRBD1 or TRBD2 (5 bases each). The CDR3 contains 11 residues. Germline V gene data show CDR1 as KGHDR and CDR2 as SFDVKD. V was cut by 7 bases and J by 10 bases, with 10 bases left in between. CDR3 coding DNA: TGTGCCACCAGCAGCCGGGACGAGCAGTTCTTC. It specifies CATSSRDEQFF.

The chain uses TRBV5-1 and TRBJ2-6; a weak D match, TRBD1 (6 bases). V lost 4 bases and J 0 bases, leaving 8 bases between the germline ends. The CDR3 length is 15 residues. Looked up from germline, CDR1 is SGHRS and CDR2 is YFSETQ. CDR3 sequence (DNA): TGCGCCAGCAGCCAGGGGAGCTCTGGGGCCAACGTCCTGACTTTC. It yields the protein CASSQGSSGANVLTF.

The chain carries TRBV20-1 and TRBJ2-1, with TRBD2 identical over 13 bases. V was pared by 4 bases and J by 3 bases, with 6 bases of the junction left unmatched. The V gene's germline CDR1 is DFQATT and CDR2 SNEGSKA (reference sequence). The CDR3 consists of 16 residues. The CDR3 region has the DNA TGCAGTGCTATGGGACTAGCGGGATCCATCTACAATGAGCAGTTCTTC. Translated, it gives CSAMGLAGSIYNEQFF.

This clonotype was seen many times. This rearrangement joins TRBV12-3 or TRBV12-4 to TRBJ2-2, with 8 bases aligning to TRBD1. The junction had 7 bases not matched to a gene; V was cut back by 3 bases and J by 7 bases. The CDR3 spans 15 residues. DNA of the CDR3: TGTGCCAGCAGTTTCGGCAGGGGGCATTACGGGGAGCTGTTTTTT. The encoded protein is CASSFGRGHYGELFF.

The chain joins TRBV3-1 to TRBJ2-7, with D possibly being TRBD1 (6 bases). V dropped 1 base and J dropped 3 bases, with 16 bases sitting between them. The CDR3 totals 16 residues. The germline gives CDR1 LGHDT, CDR2 YNNKEL (reference sequence). CDR3 loop: CASSQAPRGSYYEQYF. The DNA of the CDR3 is TGTGCCAGCAGCCAAGCCCCCAGGGGCAGCTACTACGAGCAGTACTTC.

This chain links TRBV5-1 with TRBJ2-7; D might be TRBD2 (6 bases). Per the germline V gene, CDR1 is SGHRS and CDR2 is YFSETQ. The length of the CDR3 is 14 residues. V was cut by 1 base and J by 3 bases, with 11 bases left in between. This CDR3 reads CASSLSGGDYEQYF. The CDR3 DNA is TGCGCCAGCAGCTTGTCTGGCGGGGACTACGAGCAGTACTTC.